This T cell receptor beta chain was sequenced during a study of cytomegalovirus exposure and HLA in healthy donors (TCRdb year 2017). About the study as a whole: According to an earlier analysis of 587 of the donors, 150 million to 200 million T cells yielded approximately 120 million unique TCR beta sequences and less than 300 Gb of sequence data. Roughly 320 gigabases of sequencing data and 75 million to 85 million unique TCR sequences made up an early release that covered 640 HLA-typed donors. Of the roughly 400 genotyped donors, 80% to 90% were placed in the genetic ancestry cluster associated with self-reported Caucasian donors. The study was designed to test whether signatures of past pathogen exposure could be identified by cataloging public T cell receptors. The T cell repertoires of around 730 subjects were profiled by immunosequencing and related to cytomegalovirus serostatus. A separate validation cohort of 90 to 150 different subjects was used in addition to the 666-subject first cohort. High-throughput TCR immunosequencing, statistical association of individual TCRs with disease status, and machine learning were combined to predict cytomegalovirus infection status. A later analysis re-examined previously published TCR beta repertoires from 500 to 700 donors and added high-resolution HLA genotyping to investigate patterns of TCR occurrence. In the later analysis, no new phenotypic data were used to find candidate immune exposures; instead, reliance was placed on TCR beta sequences and their occurrence across donors. An earlier analysis of fewer than 700 of the donors applied high-throughput TCR beta sequencing to assess whether each TCR beta V gene segment acted as functional or pseudogenic. Donor age, sex, ethnicity and CMV serostatus were collected together with the repertoire data. In a later genetic analysis, genome-wide SNP genotypes for about 65% of the roughly 670 donors were used, and that subset was treated as a discovery cohort. Every discovery cohort repertoire had been produced on one sequencing platform. Class I and class II HLA loci were covered by the typing at four-digit resolution. The number of typed donors differed by locus: roughly 629-630 for A, B, C, DRB1 and DQB1; 522 for DQA1; 606 for DPA1; and 400 to 480 for DPB1. Five DR-DQ haplotypes were handled as single units for association and clustering because linkage in the cohort was strong. Among almost 400 genotyped donors of the cohort, an average of around 240,000 unique TCR beta nucleotide sequences were sequenced per donor, roughly 20% of them non-productive. The full study reports these points: The classifier was reported to diagnose cytomegalovirus status with high specificity and sensitivity in both the original cohort and the validation cohort. A cluster of highly shared sequence variants was judged likely to be a technical artifact of the sequencing pipeline. Because counts were too low, some 17 rarely observed V segments, including chromosome 9 orphons, were excluded from the earlier analysis of 587 of the donors. Most TCR sequences were observed very rarely across donors, whereas some public TCRs were present in many individuals. A later analysis found that most CMV-associated TCR beta chains appeared HLA-restricted, with HLA associations seemingly driven largely by CMV exposure. A later genetic analysis associated a missense DCLRE1C variant with V-gene and J-gene trimming of TCR beta chains, and an independent cohort replicated the association. When HLA alleles, especially DR and DQ, strongly co-occurred, attributing TCR associations to individual alleles was difficult. In a later genetic analysis, fewer N-insertions in productive TCRs were reported among donors in an Asian-associated ancestry cluster than the roughly 640-donor mean. Because HLA typing was unavailable for some donors at each locus, only the typed subset was used in association tests. The study listed 164 TCR beta chains as associated with cytomegalovirus. A further reported finding was that TCR beta sequences accurately predicted the HLA-A and HLA-B alleles for most subjects in the first cohort. Three of the identified cytomegalovirus-associated TCR beta chains were confirmed in vitro to be specific for cytomegalovirus antigens. Only TCR beta chains were sequenced in this cohort, and the absence of alpha or paired-chain data limited detectable features. It was suggested by the authors that the approach could potentially be generalized to other disease states and immunological phenotypes. Specific HLA alleles were associated with about 17,000 TCR beta sequences at a false discovery rate of 0.05 in a later analysis. In a later analysis, the rate of TCR association differed among HLA loci, with DRB1 alleles having the most associated TCRs and HLA-C alleles having the fewest. For the cohort, immune exposure information was limited to CMV serostatus. Because the 87-base-pair reads could not distinguish some IMGT-functional V segments, including TRBV6-2 and TRBV6-3, those segments were excluded. In a later analysis, HLA-associated TCR beta chains were found to be more clonally expanded and to have lower generation probabilities than equally common non-associated chains. In an earlier analysis of around 600 of the donors, most TCR beta V segments appeared in productive rearrangements about 90% or about 30% of the time, broadly matching IMGT annotations. According to a later analysis, parvovirus B19, influenza, CMV and Epstein-Barr virus appeared linked to several top co-occurrence clusters. The presence/absence analyses assumed that sequencing depth was roughly uniform across donors, and that assumption may not be true. Correlated functional status among segregating V segments might be attributable to linkage disequilibrium, but an unknown experimental factor could not be ruled out.

This clone was seen just once. Which antigen it targets is not known. The sample holds no much larger clone one base away, and base qualities are not on file. The cohort consisted of 670 or so healthy bone marrow donors. At the time of sampling, all cohort members were nominally healthy, though unrecorded immune exposures were likely present. The donor was CMV seronegative and belonged to the group of 350 or so seronegative cohort members. A peripheral blood sample was provided by each donor, and peripheral blood mononuclear cells were used for TCR beta sequencing. The Qiagen DNeasy Blood Extraction Kit was used to extract genomic DNA from the blood cell samples. The CDR3, from cysteine to phenylalanine, totals 17 residues. The DNA shown is the 51-base CDR3, in frame from base 1. V trim: 7 bases; J trim: 0 bases; unmatched bases: 14. Looking up the germline V gene (reference sequence) yields CDR1 GTSNPN and CDR2 SVGIG.

The receptor library was made with the immunoSEQ multiplex PCR assay. For the multiplex PCR, a mixture combining 60 forward primers for TCR Vbeta segments and 13 reverse primers for TCR Jbeta segments was used. The CDR3 region of rearranged TCR beta genes was amplified from genomic DNA with a multiplex PCR assay. The Illumina HiSeq System was used to sequence the amplified TCR beta libraries as 87-base-pair reads. In the original analysis: In a later analysis, tens of millions of unique TCR beta chains were counted across the approximately 620 repertoires, and roughly 10 million of these chains were shared by at least two donors. Raw reads were error-corrected and collapsed into unique sequences with a nearest-neighbor algorithm that merged closely related sequences to remove PCR and sequencing errors. V, D and J gene segments were assigned by aligning CDR3 sequences to IMGT reference sequences. Each retained sequence needed at least a six-nucleotide match to both a V gene segment and a J gene segment. Rearrangements were called productive when the CDR3 lacked stop codons and stayed in frame with V and J; all others were non-productive. Following IMGT convention, CDR3 was defined as the stretch from the second conserved V-encoded cysteine to the conserved J-encoded phenylalanine. Sequences without an unambiguous match to a single V gene segment were excluded from the earlier analysis of 450 to 750 of the donors. An earlier analysis of approximately 590 of the donors called V segments functional above 56.7% productive rearrangements and segregating when the between-donor standard deviation exceeded 5%. A statistical classification framework was built to diagnose cytomegalovirus status from the catalog of TCR beta chain sequences. In a later analysis, V and J genes were assigned by comparing TCR nucleotide sequences against IMGT/GENE-DB human TR gene sequences. The TCRdist pipeline was used in a later analysis to assign CDR3 sequences and most-parsimonious VDJ recombination scenarios. A later analysis defined each TCR beta chain by its CDR3 amino acid sequence plus V-gene family, and excluded reads lacking a unique V-gene family. To address suspected cross-contamination and a sequencing artifact, a later analysis removed several hundred highly shared, low-generation-probability nucleotide sequences. In a later analysis, a clonal expansion index for each public chain was calculated from normalized within-repertoire ranks of inferred template counts. Generation probabilities in a later analysis came from a VDJ recombination model fitted to out-of-frame rearrangements, and those results were checked against IGoR. A later analysis scored TCR-TCR, TCR-HLA and TCR-CMV co-occurrence with hypergeometric tests, applying a repertoire-size bias correction to TCR pairs. False discovery rates were estimated in a later analysis by permuting HLA or CMV assignments 20 times. In a later analysis, co-occurring TCRs were grouped with DBSCAN, and TCRdist sequence similarity was added when clustering was performed within HLA-allele-positive subsets. Repertoires with fewer than 30,000 or more than 120,000 public chains were left out of co-occurrence clustering, as were five repertoires with anomalous nucleotide sharing. TCRdb limited this immuneACCESS table to in-frame rearrangements with V and J called. A share of clones is missing; checked studies link under half to unresolved V genes, and the rest is unexplained. V, J and clone size are those of that table, while D and trimming were read from the DNA. The sample profile shows 100,000 to 150,000 clones; over 70% of them were found once. In total, the top ten clones hold around 1.5% of the sample.

This chain joins TRBV30 to TRBJ2-1; 8 central bases correspond to TRBD1. The sequence came from a woman between 18 and 30 years old in good health and CMV-seronegative. The sample was PBMCs. The CDR3 is CAFSGKGTGGSYNEQFF. The DNA is as follows: TGTGCCTTTTCCGGAAAGGGGACAGGAGGCTCCTACAATGAGCAGTTCTTC.